This is a list of T cell receptor beta chains from one sample in a study. Via MiXCR, TCRdb re-called the 5' RACE reads, giving one row per CDR3 protein. The repertoire holds tens of thousands of distinct CDR3 sequences, with 28% as singletons. Source material: naive CD4+ T cells sorted from blood. The receptor source for this set is a female donor with breast cancer. CDR3s include the opening cysteine and the closing phenylalanine or tryptophan. Each record gives: D gene, V gene, J gene, clone size, CDR3 DNA, CDR3 protein. The D gene is left open where the match is weak. Not every row has a clone size; where given, it reads once, few, many or a size class.

.	TRBV6-5	TRBJ2-7	.	TGTGCCAGCACCGGAATAGGGTTCCACGAGCAGTACTTC	CASTGIGFHEQYF
TRBD1	TRBV12-3/TRBV12-4	TRBJ1-1	.	TGTGCCAGCAGTCCCCCGGGACAGCTGAACACTGAAGCTTTCTTT	CASSPPGQLNTEAFF
.	TRBV4-1	TRBJ2-5	.	TGCGCCAGCAGCCAAGATCCGCGAGTCCAAGAGACCCAGTACTTC	CASSQDPRVQETQYF
.	TRBV6-5	TRBJ1-2	.	TGTGCCAGCAGTTTCGCCGGGAGGGCTAACTATGGCTACACCTTC	CASSFAGRANYGYTF
TRBD1	TRBV7-8	TRBJ2-7	few	TGTGCCAGCAGTTTGGACAGGGGGATTTACGAGCAGTACTTC	CASSLDRGIYEQYF
.	TRBV5-1	TRBJ1-2	.	TGCGCCAGCAGCCCCCTTGACCAAAACTATGGCTACACCTTC	CASSPLDQNYGYTF
.	TRBV30	TRBJ1-1	.	TGTGCCTGGAGTGTACAAGGGATTGAGGTCTTT	CAWSVQGIEVF
.	TRBV20-1	TRBJ2-3	.	TGCAGTGCTAGTTTGAGAAACACAGATACGCAGTATTTT	CSASLRNTDTQYF
.	TRBV29-1	TRBJ2-3	few	TGCAGCGTTGGGGGAGTAATCACAGATACGCAGTATTTT	CSVGGVITDTQYF
.	TRBV6-5	TRBJ1-5	.	TGTGCCAGCAGTTCCGGGAGTCAGCCCCAGCATTTT	CASSSGSQPQHF
.	TRBV5-1	TRBJ1-2	.	TGCGCCAGCAGCTCGATCGAGGGCGGCTATGGCTACACCTTC	CASSSIEGGYGYTF
.	TRBV6-5	TRBJ1-5	.	TGTGCCAGCAGTTACTCAAGGAATCAGCCCCAGCATTTT	CASSYSRNQPQHF
.	TRBV27	TRBJ2-3	few	TGTGCCAGCAGTCCTCGGGAAGGAGATACGCAGTATTTT	CASSPREGDTQYF
TRBD1	TRBV6-5	TRBJ1-1	few	TGTGCCAACGGAGAGGGAGGGGGCCGGACTGAAGCTTTCTTT	CANGEGGGRTEAFF
TRBD2	TRBV20-1	TRBJ2-2	few	TGCAGTGCTAGTGGCTCGGGACTAGCTTTTACGGCCGGGGAGCTGTTTTTT	CSASGSGLAFTAGELFF
.	TRBV7-3	TRBJ2-1	.	TGTGCCAGCAGCTTAAACACCGACAATGAGCAGTTCTTC	CASSLNTDNEQFF
.	TRBV5-1	TRBJ1-1	.	TGCGCCAGCAGCGTCATGGGACCGCCCACGGACACTGAAGCTTTCTTT	CASSVMGPPTDTEAFF
.	TRBV5-1	TRBJ2-5	few	TGCGCCAGCAGCTTGGATATGACCGGGGGGACCCAGTACTTC	CASSLDMTGGTQYF
TRBD1	TRBV11-2	TRBJ2-7	few	TGTGCCAGCAGCCCAGGGACAGGGGGCTACTACGAGCAGTACTTC	CASSPGTGGYYEQYF